The 19 T cell receptor beta chains below come from one sample, sequenced in a study of beta chain features in type 1 diabetes. Expressed TCRB transcripts were sequenced after all isolated RNA was converted to cDNA. Sequencing was performed with immunoSEQ multiplex PCR; in TCRdb, only in-frame clones are kept and a portion is missing. The data show about 180,000 clones, with about 13% seen just once and roughly 0.6% held by the top ten. The sequenced sample was central memory CD4+ T cells from blood. These receptors were obtained from a woman between 18 and 30 years old in good health.

This clone was detected only once. The J gene is TRBJ2-1, the V gene TRBV11-1; TRBD2 aligns across 14 bases. The J segment lost 6 bases and the V segment lost 6 bases, leaving 4 bases of the junction unmatched. Germline loops: CDR1 SGHAT, CDR2 FQDESV (reference sequence). The CDR3 is 15 amino acids. The CDR3 loop reads CASSLTSGRANEQFF. The CDR3 DNA sequence: TGTGCCAGCAGTCTGACTAGCGGGAGGGCCAATGAGCAGTTCTTC. Full variable domain (missing parts from reference TRBV11-1 and TRBJ2-1): EAEVAQSPRYKITEKSQAVAFWCDPISGHATLYWYRQILGQGPELLVQFQDESVVDDSQLPKDRFSAERLKGVDSTLKIQPAELGDSAMYLCASSLTSGRANEQFFGPGTRLTVL.

The chain couples TRBV19 to TRBJ1-2; 9 positions agree with TRBD1. This CDR3 is 16 amino acids long. Trimming at V came to 5 bases and at J to 4 bases, leaving 11 bases not matched to a gene. Germline CDR1 reads LNHDA; CDR2 reads SQIVND (reference sequence). CDR3 nucleotides: TGTGCCAGTAGTCCTCGACAGGGGGGCGCCGGCTATGGCTACACCTTC. This gives the protein CASSPRQGGAGYGYTF.

This clone was observed a handful of times. V is TRBV6-5 and J is TRBJ2-4, with 7 bases aligning to TRBD1. V lost 6 bases, J lost 7 bases, and 12 bases stayed unmatched. CDR1 and CDR2 from the germline V gene are MNHEY and SVGAGI. This CDR3 has 15 amino acids. The CDR3 is CASRAPGTALNIQYF. The CDR3 nucleotides read TGTGCCAGCAGGGCCCCCGGGACAGCCTTGAACATTCAGTACTTC.

Only a few counts were recorded for this clone. The rearrangement joins TRBV28 to TRBJ2-3; possibly TRBD2 for D (5 bases). CDR1 and CDR2 from the germline V gene are MDHEN and SYDVKM. The CDR3 covers 15 residues. Trimming took 2 bases from V and 1 from J, leaving 10 bases between them. The CDR3 protein is CASSLPAGGTDTQYF. In DNA form, the CDR3 reads TGTGCCAGCAGTTTACCAGCCGGGGGCACAGATACGCAGTATTTT.

The chain has TRBV7-9 and TRBJ1-2, with a tentative D call TRBD1 (6 bases). Trimming stripped 2 bases from V and 8 bases from J, with 12 bases between. This CDR3 is 13 amino acids long. CDR1 is SEHNR and CDR2 is FQNEAQ in the germline V gene (reference sequence). This chain's CDR3 is CASSLRQVDGYTF. Here the CDR3 DNA reads TGTGCCAGCAGCTTACGACAGGTGGACGGCTACACCTTC.

The chain has TRBV5-4 and TRBJ2-5, with D tentatively TRBD1 (6 bases). CDR1 SGHNT and CDR2 YYREEE come from the germline V gene (reference sequence). V was shortened by 4 bases and J by 2 bases, with 12 bases between the two germline ends. The CDR3 is 14 amino acids. CDR3 sequence (DNA): TGTGCCAGCAGCACACGGACAGAGCAAGAGACCCAGTACTTC. Translated, it gives CASSTRTEQETQYF.

The J gene is TRBJ2-2, the V gene TRBV19, with 10 bases aligning to TRBD2. CDR1 and CDR2 (germline): LNHDA, SQIVND (reference sequence). This CDR3 contains 17 residues. The J segment lost 3 bases and the V segment lost 4 bases, leaving 8 bases of the junction unmatched. The CDR3 protein is CASSNSGRAGDTGELFF. The CDR3 DNA reads as TGTGCCAGTAGTAACAGCGGGAGGGCCGGGGACACCGGGGAGCTGTTTTTT.

The V call is TRBV19, the J call TRBJ2-1; the D gene is possibly TRBD1 (6 bases). Germline loops: CDR1 LNHDA, CDR2 SQIVND (reference sequence). V gave up 6 bases and J gave up 2 bases, with 14 bases separating them. This CDR3 contains 15 residues. CDR3 residues: CASSWTDSPYNEQFF. CDR3 DNA: TGTGCCAGTAGCTGGACAGACTCTCCCTACAATGAGCAGTTCTTC.

This clone appeared a few times. This chain links TRBV2 with TRBJ1-1; TRBD1 might be the D (5 bases). The CDR3 has 14 residues. V gave up 4 bases and J gave up 0 bases, with 9 bases separating them. Per germline, CDR1 SNHLY and CDR2 FYNNEI. The CDR3 region has the DNA TGTGCCAGCAGTGTCGACAGAATGAACACTGAAGCTTTCTTT. Amino acids: CASSVDRMNTEAFF.

The chain combines TRBV23-1 with TRBJ1-2, with TRBD1 matching 7 bases. TRBV23-1 is recorded as an ORF, its role being uncertain. The ends lost 5 bases at V and 10 bases at J; junction bases unmatched: 10. This CDR3 contains 13 residues. CDR3 sequence: CASSALPTGYYTF. Written as DNA, the CDR3 is TGCGCCAGCAGTGCACTCCCGACAGGGTACTACACCTTC.

The J gene is TRBJ2-7, the V gene TRBV6-6, with D tentatively TRBD1 (6 bases). Per germline, CDR1 MNHNY and CDR2 SVGAGI (reference sequence). The CDR3 spans 16 residues. V lost 2 bases, J lost 3 bases, and 17 bases lay in between. CDR3 in amino acids: CASSYGLVQGLYEQYF. The CDR3 DNA sequence: TGTGCCAGCAGTTACGGTCTCGTACAGGGCCTCTACGAGCAGTACTTC.

The chain is built from TRBV5-4 and TRBJ2-4; 13 bases agree with TRBD2. The CDR3 loop spans 16 amino acids. Germline CDR1 is SGHNT and CDR2 is YYREEE (reference sequence). V dropped 4 bases and J dropped 6; count of bases not matched to a gene: 7. The CDR3 loop reads CASSGRTSGSVNIQYF. DNA of the CDR3: TGTGCCAGCAGCGGGAGGACTAGCGGGAGTGTAAACATTCAGTACTTC.

The chain is built from TRBV19 and TRBJ2-2, with D tentatively TRBD1 (6 bases). The CDR3 is made up of 12 amino acids. Trimming took off 9 bases at V and 8 bases at J, with 13 bases between the two ends. Germline V gene lookup returns CDR1 LNHDA and CDR2 SQIVND (reference sequence). The CDR3 spells CASHRDTGELFF. The CDR3 region has the DNA TGTGCCAGCCACAGGGATACAGGGGAGCTGTTTTTT. Complete variable domain (other parts from reference TRBV19 and TRBJ2-2): DGGITQSPKYLFRKEGQNVTLSCEQNLNHDAMYWYRQDPGQGLRLIYYSQIVNDFQKGDIAEGYSVSREKKESFPLTVTSAQKNPTAFYLCASHRDTGELFFGEGSRLTVL.

On this clone: Distinct nucleotide sequences in the sample also encode this CDR3. J is TRBJ1-5 and V is TRBV30; no clear D. CDR3 length: 13 amino acids. V was cut by 2 bases and J by 1 base, with 6 bases left in between. The germline V gene has CDR1 GTSNPN and CDR2 SVGIG (reference sequence). In DNA, the CDR3 is TGTGCCTGGAGTACAGACAGCAATCAGCCCCAGCATTTT. Translating gives CAWSTDSNQPQHF.

The V and J genes are TRBV7-2 and TRBJ1-2; possibly TRBD1 for D (6 bases). This CDR3 has 15 amino acids. Trimming took 3 bases from V and 2 from J, leaving 13 bases between them. The germline V gene has CDR1 SGHTA and CDR2 FQGNSA. The CDR3 coding sequence is TGTGCCAGCAGCTTGGATACAGGGAGAAACTATGGCTACACCTTC. This gives the protein CASSLDTGRNYGYTF.

The chain employs TRBV14 and TRBJ2-2; weak D call: TRBD2 (5 bases). This CDR3 is built from 16 residues. Germline V gene sequence: CDR1 SGHDN, CDR2 FVKESK. The V gene lost 1 base and the J gene lost 4 bases, with 13 bases spanning the gap. CDR3 sequence reads: CASSQGERRFTGELFF. CDR3 sequence (DNA): TGTGCCAGCAGCCAAGGGGAGCGGAGGTTCACCGGGGAGCTGTTTTTT.

A few counts support this clone. Other DNA sequences in this specimen translate into the identical CDR3. The rearrangement links TRBV11-2 to TRBJ2-7, with TRBD2 matching 7 bases. V lost 5 bases and J lost 0; bases outside the gene matches: 4. The CDR3 is 14 residues long. Germline V gene lookup returns CDR1 SGHAT and CDR2 FQNNGV. The CDR3 nucleotides read TGTGCCAGCAGCCAAGCGGGAAACTCCTACGAGCAGTACTTC. Amino acid sequence: CASSQAGNSYEQYF.

The chain is built from TRBV27 and TRBJ2-7, with D hard to call. The CDR3 has 14 residues. Germline CDR1 MNHEY, CDR2 SMNVEV (reference sequence). The germline V and J ends were trimmed by 5 bases and 4 bases, with 15 bases remaining between them. In DNA form, the CDR3 reads TGTGCCAGCAGTGTACCGGGTCCTCAATACGAGCAGTACTTC. Protein product: CASSVPGPQYEQYF.

This clone was counted only a few times. This rearrangement joins TRBV5-4 to TRBJ2-5; tentatively, D is TRBD1 (6 bases). V was trimmed by 0 bases and J by 4 bases, leaving 16 bases between them. This CDR3 spans 16 amino acids. Germline values: CDR1 SGHNT, CDR2 YYREEE (reference sequence). The CDR3 here is CASSLVAQGWGETQYF. In DNA form, the CDR3 reads TGTGCCAGCAGCTTGGTTGCACAGGGTTGGGGAGAGACCCAGTACTTC. Full variable domain (rest looked up from reference TRBV5-4 and TRBJ2-5): ETGVTQSPTHLIKTRGQQVTLRCSSQSGHNTVSWYQQALGQGPQFIFQYYREEENGRGNFPPRFSGLQFPNYSSELNVNALELDDSALYLCASSLVAQGWGETQYFGPGTRLLVL.